These 24 T cell receptor beta chains were sequenced from one sample in a study of cytomegalovirus exposure and HLA in healthy donors. This table comes from immunoSEQ multiplex PCR, and its TCRdb copy is limited to in-frame clones, with some not included. The table records 70,000 or so clones, about 94% of them present only once. The sample was PBMCs. Receptor source: a man aged 18 to 30 in good health and CMV-seropositive.

In this sample, this clone turned up once. The chain uses TRBV7-3 and TRBJ2-1; 8 nucleotides agree with TRBD1. Germline V gene sequence: CDR1 SGHTA, CDR2 FQGTGA. V was pared by 5 bases and J by 11 bases, with 5 bases of the junction left unmatched. The CDR3 totals 12 residues. The CDR3 nucleotides read TGTGCCAGCAGCCCAGACAGGGGTCAGCAGTTCTTC. Amino acids: CASSPDRGQQFF.

The chain uses TRBV28 and TRBJ1-3; 9 positions agree with TRBD1. The CDR3 sequence is 16 residues long. CDR1 is MDHEN, CDR2 SYDVKM, per germline. With V trimmed by 6 bases and J by 3 bases, 9 bases remained unmatched. The CDR3 DNA is TGTGCCAGCAGCCCTCGACAGGGGGAAGATGGAAACACCATATATTTT. This sequence encodes CASSPRQGEDGNTIYF. The full variable domain, rest sourced from reference TRBV28 and TRBJ1-3, is DVKVTQSSRYLVKRTGEKVFLECVQDMDHENMFWYRQDPGLGLRLIYFSYDVKMKEKGDIPEGYSVSREKKERFSLILESASTNQTSMYLCASSPRQGEDGNTIYFGEGSWLTVV.

The rearrangement links TRBV9 to TRBJ2-2, with TRBD2 matching 9 bases. CDR3 length equals 15 residues. Trimming took 4 bases from V and 6 from J; bases not matched to a gene: 7. The germline gives CDR1 SGDLS, CDR2 YYNGEE. Here the CDR3 reads CASSSAGGTSGELFF. In DNA form, the CDR3 reads TGTGCCAGCAGCTCCGCGGGGGGGACATCCGGGGAGCTGTTTTTT.

The chain has TRBV6-1 and TRBJ2-1, with 11 bases that match TRBD2. In germline, CDR1 is MNHNS, CDR2 SASEGT. There are 15 residues in the CDR3. The V and J ends lost 3 bases and 10 bases, in that order; junction bases with no gene match: 8. The CDR3 reads CASSELAGGPLEQFF. The DNA for the CDR3 is TGTGCCAGCAGTGAGCTAGCGGGAGGTCCCTTAGAGCAGTTCTTC.

V usage is TRBV11-2 and J usage is TRBJ1-3; TRBD1 might be the D (5 bases). The CDR3 runs 14 residues. CDR1 SGHAT and CDR2 FQNNGV come from the germline V gene. V lost 2 bases and J lost 2, with 7 bases in between. As DNA, the CDR3 is TGTGCCAGCAGCTTATCAGGGACTGGAAACACCATATATTTT. It is translated as CASSLSGTGNTIYF.

The V call is TRBV6-1, the J call TRBJ2-1; 9 bases match TRBD2. CDR1 is MNHNS, CDR2 SASEGT, per germline. The ends lost 5 bases at V and 4 bases at J; junction bases unmatched: 6. The CDR3 spans 15 residues. The CDR3, as DNA: TGTGCCAGCAGTCCGACTAGCGGTTCATACAATGAGCAGTTCTTC. It codes for CASSPTSGSYNEQFF.

J is TRBJ2-7 and V is TRBV4-1; TRBD2 agrees at 8 bases. J was trimmed by 4 bases and V by 0 bases; bases with no gene match: 11. CDR1 and CDR2 (germline): MGHRA, YSYEKL. The CDR3 runs 17 residues. CDR3 nucleotide sequence: TGCGCCAGCAGCCAAGAGTCTTCCGCGGGAGGACGGTACGAGCAGTACTTC. It yields the protein CASSQESSAGGRYEQYF.

The chain has TRBV5-4 and TRBJ2-7; TRBD1 is a possible D gene (6 bases). V dropped 4 bases and J dropped 4 bases, with 15 bases sitting between them. Germline CDR1 and CDR2: SGHNT and YYREEE (reference sequence). The CDR3 contains 14 residues. As DNA, the CDR3 is TGTGCCAGCAGCCGCCTGGACAGAAATTACGAGCAGTACTTC. Amino acid sequence: CASSRLDRNYEQYF.

CDR3 sequence: CASSSLGDRDLSGANVLTF. CDR3 bases: TGTGCCAGCAGCTCCTTGGGGGACAGGGACCTCTCTGGGGCCAACGTCCTGACTTTC. V gene TRBV7-2 combines with J gene TRBJ2-6; 9 bases line up with TRBD1. This CDR3 comprises 19 residues. V gave up 4 bases and J gave up 0 bases; unmatched junction bases: 10. Germline V gene sequence: CDR1 SGHTA, CDR2 FQGNSA.

The chain recombines TRBV27 with TRBJ1-5, with 9 bases lining up with TRBD1. Germline CDR1 and CDR2: MNHEY and SMNVEV (reference sequence). This CDR3 is 15 amino acids long. V gave up 6 bases and J gave up 3 bases; unmatched junction bases: 6. This CDR3 reads CASRNTGGSNQPQHF. Written as DNA, the CDR3 is TGTGCCAGCAGAAACACAGGGGGCTCCAATCAGCCCCAGCATTTT.

This chain connects TRBV7-9 to TRBJ2-5; 7 nucleotides align to TRBD1. The CDR3 totals 13 residues. V was clipped by 7 bases and J by 4 bases; unmatched bases: 6. Per germline, CDR1 SEHNR and CDR2 FQNEAQ (reference sequence). CDR3 DNA: TGTGCCAGCACCCCCGAGGGGGCAGAGACCCAGTACTTC. Encoded protein: CASTPEGAETQYF. Variable domain in full (rest from reference TRBV7-9 and TRBJ2-5): DTGVSQNPRHKITKRGQNVTFRCDPISEHNRLYWYRQTLGQGPEFLTYFQNEAQLEKSRLLSDRFSAERPKGSFSTLEIQRTEQGDSAMYLCASTPEGAETQYFGPGTRLLVL.

The chain joins TRBV5-8 to TRBJ2-7; perhaps TRBD1 as D (6 bases). V dropped 4 bases and J dropped 2 bases, with 13 bases sitting between them. The CDR3 covers 14 residues. Germline assignment: CDR1 SGHTS and CDR2 YDEGEE. The CDR3 region is CASSPRYRAYEQYF. Written as DNA, the CDR3 is TGTGCCAGCAGCCCTAGATACAGGGCCTACGAGCAGTACTTC.

The chain uses TRBV28 and TRBJ2-4, with a possible D match to TRBD1 (6 bases). V dropped 4 bases and J dropped 7 bases, with 14 bases sitting between them. This CDR3 spans 14 amino acids. Germline-derived CDR1 and CDR2 are MDHEN and SYDVKM. The CDR3 region has the DNA TGTGCCAGCAGTTCGACAGGTTCTTCGAACATTCAGTACTTC. Its translation: CASSSTGSSNIQYF.

The chain has TRBV5-6 and TRBJ2-1, with 11 bases fitting TRBD2. The CDR3 totals 15 residues. The ends lost 4 bases at V and 6 bases at J; junction bases unmatched: 6. The V gene's germline CDR1 is SGHDT and CDR2 YYEEEE. This chain's CDR3 is CASSPLAGEANEQFF. The CDR3 region has the DNA TGTGCCAGCAGCCCACTAGCGGGAGAGGCCAATGAGCAGTTCTTC.

V and J are TRBV27 and TRBJ1-3, with D tentatively TRBD1 (6 bases). Germline CDR1 reads MNHEY; CDR2 reads SMNVEV (reference sequence). Trimming took off 5 bases at V and 1 base at J, with 18 bases between the two ends. There are 17 residues in the CDR3. The CDR3 DNA reads TGTGCCAGCAGTCCACAGACAGGAGCCCTATCTGGAAACACCATATATTTT. Encoded protein: CASSPQTGALSGNTIYF.

The chain uses TRBV18 and TRBJ1-5, with 10 bases that match TRBD1. Trimming at V came to 3 bases and at J to 0 bases, leaving 2 bases not matched to a gene. The CDR3 is made up of 16 amino acids. Germline values: CDR1 KGHSH, CDR2 LQKENI. The DNA of the CDR3 is TGTGCCAGCTCACCTGGGACAGGGGTTAGCAATCAGCCCCAGCATTTT. Amino acids: CASSPGTGVSNQPQHF.

The table lists this clone with a count of one. This chain links TRBV27 with TRBJ1-5, with 10 bases fitting TRBD1. The CDR3 covers 18 residues. J was trimmed by 0 bases and V by 5 bases; bases with no gene match: 10. Germline V gives CDR1 MNHEY, CDR2 SMNVEV (reference sequence). CDR3 nucleotide sequence: TGTGCCAGCAGTCCTCGACAGGGGGCCCATTATAGCAATCAGCCCCAGCATTTT. This gives the protein CASSPRQGAHYSNQPQHF.

The rearrangement uses TRBV4-2 and TRBJ2-7; 8 nucleotides match TRBD1. Germline trimming cut 0 bases from V and 4 bases from J; bases unmatched to any gene: 8. The length of the CDR3 is 16 residues. CDR1 and CDR2 from the germline V gene are LGHNA and YNFKEQ. The CDR3 DNA sequence: TGTGCCAGCAGCCAAGAAGGAGCAGGGGGCGGGTACGAGCAGTACTTC. It encodes CASSQEGAGGGYEQYF.

The CDR3 spells CASISGRAETQYF. For the CDR3, the DNA is TGTGCCAGCATAAGCGGGAGGGCTGAGACCCAGTACTTC. This chain links TRBV6-1 with TRBJ2-5, with TRBD2 matching over 10 bases. The V gene's germline CDR1 is MNHNS and CDR2 SASEGT. V shed 7 bases, J shed 5 bases, and the junction held 4 bases outside the gene matches. The CDR3 sequence is 13 residues long.

This chain uses TRBV6-1 with TRBJ1-5, with a tentative D call TRBD1 (6 bases). Germline CDR1 reads MNHNS; CDR2 reads SASEGT. Trimming shortened V by 10 bases and J by 7 bases, and 14 bases separated the two germline ends. CDR3 length: 12 residues. The CDR3 DNA follows: TGTGCCACGGGCAGGGGTGAGCAGCCCCAGCATTTT. Translated, it gives CATGRGEQPQHF.

The chain joins TRBV9 to TRBJ2-4; weak D call: TRBD2 (6 bases). This CDR3 has 17 amino acids. CDR1 and CDR2 from the germline V gene are SGDLS and YYNGEE. V was cut by 4 bases and J by 1 base, with 18 bases left in between. DNA of the CDR3: TGTGCCAGCAGCCTGACTGGGGGGAGTGGTGCCAAAAACATTCAGTACTTC. It specifies CASSLTGGSGAKNIQYF.

V and J are TRBV6-5 and TRBJ1-1; TRBD1 aligns across 9 bases. The junction had 6 bases not matched to a gene; V was cut back by 6 bases and J by 4 bases. Germline-derived CDR1 and CDR2 are MNHEY and SVGAGI. The CDR3 loop spans 14 amino acids. DNA for the CDR3: TGTGCCAGCAGGCAACAGGGGGCAGGCACTGAAGCTTTCTTT. Protein product: CASRQQGAGTEAFF.

The genes are TRBV6-1 and TRBJ2-7, with 7 nucleotides matching TRBD2. CDR3 length: 15 amino acids. Germline CDR1 MNHNS, CDR2 SASEGT. V lost 4 bases to trimming and J lost 4 bases; unmatched junction nucleotides: 10. The chain's CDR3 is CASSVWREPYYEQYF. The CDR3 DNA reads as TGTGCCAGCAGTGTCTGGCGGGAGCCGTATTACGAGCAGTACTTC.

The chain uses TRBV2 and TRBJ1-1; 8 bases are a match to TRBD1. J gave up 3 bases and V 10 bases, and 7 bases lay outside the gene matches. In germline, CDR1 is SNHLY, CDR2 FYNNEI. The length of the CDR3 is 13 residues. This CDR3 reads CANQGAPDTEAFF. As DNA, the CDR3 is TGTGCCAACCAGGGGGCGCCGGACACTGAAGCTTTCTTT.